The entry that follows covers one T cell receptor (beta chain) sequence. In germline, CDR1 is SGHTS, CDR2 YDEGEE. The CDR3 extends over 15 amino acids. V lost 5 bases and J 0 bases, leaving 14 bases between the germline ends. The source of the sample is a study of blood T cell repertoires in COVID-19. The authors' processing: The assay estimated nucleated cells by amplifying reference gene primers. Clones were sequenced by immunoSEQ multiplex PCR, and TCRdb holds only the in-frame ones, with some missing. The V and J calls and clone size are taken from that table; D and trimming were inferred from the DNA. The sample has almost 250,000 clones, approximately 86% seen once; the top ten hold about 1.7%.

The chain employs TRBV5-8 and TRBJ2-5; maybe TRBD1 (5 bases). This TCR came from an older woman who had recovered from COVID-19. The sample was peripheral blood. Here the CDR3 DNA reads TGTGCCAGCAGTGACCAGGGTATAAACCAAGAGACCCAGTACTTC. Protein: CASSDQGINQETQYF. Filled out from reference TRBV5-8 and TRBJ2-5, the complete variable domain reads EAGVTQSPTHLIKTRGQQATLRCSPISGHTSVYWYQQALGLGLQFLLWYDEGEERNRGNFPPRFSGRQFPNYSSELNVNALELEDSALYLCASSDQGINQETQYFGPGTRLLVL.